Following are 32 T cell receptor beta chains from one sample sequenced in a study of STAT5B mutations in CD4+ large granular lymphocyte leukemia. Measured with immunoSEQ multiplex PCR; TCRdb has only the in-frame clones, and not every one. The repertoire has 25,000 to 30,000 clones, 60% to 85% of them found once; the top ten carry around 0.99%. The material sequenced was CD4+ T cells from blood buffy coats. The source of these receptors is a human donor in good health.

This clone has only a few counts. In DNA form, the CDR3 reads TGTGCCAGCAGCTTAAACGTGTTCCAGCCCCAGCATTTT. Translated: CASSLNVFQPQHF. The chain uses TRBV11-2 and TRBJ1-5, with D unclear. The CDR3 runs 13 residues. Germline-derived CDR1 and CDR2 are SGHAT and FQNNGV. V dropped 2 bases and J dropped 7 bases, with 9 bases sitting between them.

This clone was recorded a few times. This chain joins TRBV10-1 and TRBJ2-1; tentative D call: TRBD1 (7 bases). The CDR3 length is 13 residues. Trimming took off 7 bases at V and 4 bases at J, with 11 bases between the two ends. The germline CDR1 and CDR2 sequences are WNHNN and SYGVQD (reference sequence). CDR3 coding DNA: TGCGCCAGCAAGGAGGGACAGTACAATGAGCAGTTCTTC. Its protein product is CASKEGQYNEQFF.

The V and J genes are TRBV29-1 and TRBJ2-5; D is uncertain. The CDR3 length is 13 residues. Germline loops: CDR1 SQVTM, CDR2 ANQGSEA. With 3 bases removed from V and 2 bases from J, the gap between germline ends came to 10 bases. Here the CDR3 reads CSVDGGSQETQYF. In DNA form, the CDR3 reads TGCAGCGTTGACGGTGGGTCACAAGAGACCCAGTACTTC.

On this clone itself: One junction end disagrees with the germline gene, perhaps due to a read error. The chain employs TRBV2 and TRBJ1-2; no clear D gene. CDR3 length equals 11 residues. Germline V gene lookup returns CDR1 SNHLY and CDR2 FYNNEI. CDR3 amino acids: CASSETLWVFF. In DNA form, the CDR3 reads TGTGCCAGCAGTGAAACACTATGGGTGTTCTTC.

The V and J genes are TRBV18 and TRBJ2-7, with D perhaps TRBD2 (6 bases). Deletions cut 6 bases from V and 6 bases from J, with 15 bases between. There are 13 residues in the CDR3. In germline, CDR1 is KGHSH, CDR2 LQKENI. CDR3 bases: TGTGCCAGCTCCTCCGGGGGAAGTGGCGAGCAGTACTTC. It specifies CASSSGGSGEQYF.

The chain links TRBV19 to TRBJ1-2, with 11 bases matching TRBD1. The V gene's germline CDR1 is LNHDA and CDR2 SQIVND (reference sequence). Trimming removed 7 bases from V and 6 bases from J; junction bases left unmatched: 10. This CDR3 comprises 15 residues. The CDR3 spells CASTPWRDRGDGYTF. CDR3 nucleotide sequence: TGTGCCAGTACTCCCTGGCGGGACAGGGGGGATGGCTACACCTTC.

The chain is built from TRBV7-3 and TRBJ2-3, with D perhaps TRBD1 (5 bases). The CDR3 extends over 15 amino acids. With 1 base removed from V and 1 base from J, the gap between germline ends came to 9 bases. CDR1 is SGHTA, CDR2 FQGTGA, per germline. This CDR3 is CASSLSWGRTDTQYF. DNA for the CDR3: TGTGCCAGCAGCTTAAGTTGGGGCCGCACAGATACGCAGTATTTT. Complete variable domain (other parts from reference TRBV7-3 and TRBJ2-3): GAGVSQTPSNKVTEKGKYVELRCDPISGHTALYWYRQSLGQGPEFLIYFQGTGAADDSGLPNDRFFAVRPEGSVSTLKIQRTERGDSAVYLCASSLSWGRTDTQYFGPGTRLTVL.

This clone came up once. The chain links TRBV5-1 to TRBJ1-4, with TRBD1 identical over 10 bases. CDR3 length: 14 amino acids. V lost 4 bases, J lost 8 bases, and 5 bases stayed unmatched. The germline V gene encodes CDR1 SGHRS and CDR2 YFSETQ. The chain's CDR3 is CASSPGQGYEKLFF. CDR3 nucleotide sequence: TGCGCCAGCAGCCCGGGACAGGGGTACGAAAAACTGTTTTTT.

The V and J genes are TRBV28 and TRBJ1-3; TRBD1 might be the D (6 bases). Germline loops: CDR1 MDHEN, CDR2 SYDVKM. The V end lost 4 bases, the J end lost 2 bases, and 6 bases lay between the germline ends. CDR3 size: 13 residues. This CDR3 is CASSYRAGNTIYF. CDR3 DNA: TGTGCCAGCAGTTACAGGGCTGGAAACACCATATATTTT. The complete variable domain, with remaining parts taken from reference TRBV28 and TRBJ1-3, reads DVKVTQSSRYLVKRTGEKVFLECVQDMDHENMFWYRQDPGLGLRLIYFSYDVKMKEKGDIPEGYSVSREKKERFSLILESASTNQTSMYLCASSYRAGNTIYFGEGSWLTVV.

The CDR3 spells CASSLAGTGGIYEQYF. In DNA form, the CDR3 reads TGTGCCAGCAGCTTAGCCGGGACAGGGGGCATCTACGAGCAGTACTTC. The gene calls are TRBV11-2 and TRBJ2-7; the match to TRBD1 covers 12 bases. This CDR3 contains 16 residues. The ends lost 1 base at V and 3 bases at J; junction bases unmatched: 4. Germline-derived CDR1 and CDR2 are SGHAT and FQNNGV.

This sequence joins TRBV27 and TRBJ1-1, with a weak D call TRBD1 (6 bases). Germline V CDR1 and CDR2: MNHEY, SMNVEV (reference sequence). V was trimmed by 8 bases and J by 9 bases, leaving 16 bases between them. The CDR3 spans 12 residues. The CDR3 DNA follows: TGTGCCAGCCGAGGGGGGTTACAAAAAGCTTTCTTT. Encoded protein: CASRGGLQKAFF.

The table lists this clone with a few counts. V gene TRBV29-1 combines with J gene TRBJ2-1; 7 nucleotides align to TRBD2. V lost 0 bases and J lost 6; bases outside the gene matches: 8. CDR1 and CDR2 from the germline V gene are SQVTM and ANQGSEA. This CDR3 region has 15 residues. CDR3 sequence reads: CSVEDIAGLGNEQFF. CDR3 sequence (DNA): TGCAGCGTTGAAGATATAGCGGGTCTGGGCAATGAGCAGTTCTTC.

This clone has a handful of counts. This chain connects TRBV7-9 to TRBJ1-5; tentative D call: TRBD1 (5 bases). Per the germline V gene, CDR1 is SEHNR and CDR2 is FQNEAQ (reference sequence). The length of the CDR3 is 15 residues. The V end was cut by 5 bases, the J end by 5 bases, with 16 bases between. CDR3 amino acids: CASSTGTEEHQPQHF. The CDR3 DNA is TGTGCCAGCAGCACCGGGACGGAAGAGCATCAGCCCCAGCATTTT. Combining the CDR3 with reference TRBV7-9 and TRBJ1-5 gives the whole variable domain DTGVSQNPRHKITKRGQNVTFRCDPISEHNRLYWYRQTLGQGPEFLTYFQNEAQLEKSRLLSDRFSAERPKGSFSTLEIQRTEQGDSAMYLCASSTGTEEHQPQHFGDGTRLSIL.

The gene calls are TRBV6-1 and TRBJ2-1, with 12 bases aligning to TRBD2. Germline lookup yields CDR1 MNHNS and CDR2 SASEGT. V lost 6 bases and J lost 6; bases outside the gene matches: 6. This CDR3 spans 15 amino acids. The CDR3 protein is CASRSPGLAGNEQFF. The CDR3 DNA reads as TGTGCCAGCAGATCTCCGGGACTAGCGGGCAATGAGCAGTTCTTC.

The CDR3: CASSLAPRGVTANTEAFF. For the CDR3, the DNA is TGCGCCAGCAGCTTGGCCCCCCGCGGTGTTACGGCGAACACTGAAGCTTTCTTT. The V gene is TRBV5-1, the J gene TRBJ1-1; D not certain. V was shortened by 0 bases and J by 1 base, with 19 bases between the two germline ends. CDR3 length equals 18 residues. The V gene's germline CDR1 is SGHRS and CDR2 YFSETQ.

The V and J genes are TRBV5-6 and TRBJ2-7, with TRBD2 as a possible D gene (6 bases). V was shortened by 4 bases and J by 2 bases, with 10 bases between the two germline ends. The germline gives CDR1 SGHDT, CDR2 YYEEEE. This CDR3 contains 13 residues. The chain's CDR3 is CASSPTGAYEQYF. The CDR3, as DNA: TGTGCCAGCAGCCCGACGGGGGCCTACGAGCAGTACTTC.

This sequence joins TRBV5-4 and TRBJ1-1, with 9 bases matching TRBD1. After removal of 3 bases from V and 5 bases from J, the junction contained 2 bases not matched to a gene. The CDR3 consists of 13 residues. Germline V gene sequence: CDR1 SGHNT, CDR2 YYREEE (reference sequence). CDR3 amino acids: CASSWGTGTEAFF. The CDR3 DNA is TGTGCCAGCAGCTGGGGGACAGGGACTGAAGCTTTCTTT.

The chain links TRBV5-5 to TRBJ1-2; no clear D gene. The germline gives CDR1 SGHKS, CDR2 YYEKEE (reference sequence). The CDR3 consists of 15 residues. Between the trimmed V and J ends, which lost 0 bases and 2 bases, there was a span of 11 bases. In DNA form, the CDR3 reads TGTGCCAGCAGCTTGGCCGAGCGGAAGAACTATGGCTACACCTTC. Translated, it gives CASSLAERKNYGYTF.

This sequence joins TRBV9 and TRBJ1-1; D might be TRBD1 (6 bases). The CDR3 contains 17 residues. The germline V and J ends were trimmed by 3 bases and 3 bases, with 21 bases remaining between them. Per the germline V gene, CDR1 is SGDLS and CDR2 is YYNGEE. The CDR3 nucleotides are TGTGCCAGCAGCGACGACAGGAAAAATGCCGGGGACACTGAAGCTTTCTTT. Protein product: CASSDDRKNAGDTEAFF.

This clone was counted only a few times. The chain carries TRBV12-5 and TRBJ2-2, with 9 bases lining up with TRBD2. Germline V gene data show CDR1 as LGHNT and CDR2 as FRNRAP. Germline trimming cut 4 bases from V and 4 bases from J; bases unmatched to any gene: 4. The CDR3 is 15 amino acids. The CDR3 protein is CASGYGGRATGELFF. CDR3 in DNA: TGTGCTAGTGGTTACGGCGGGAGGGCCACCGGGGAGCTGTTTTTT. The full variable domain, its missing parts supplied by reference TRBV12-5 and TRBJ2-2, is DARVTQTPRHKVTEMGQEVTMRCQPILGHNTVFWYRQTMMQGLELLAYFRNRAPLDDSGMPKDRFSAEMPDATLATLKIQPSEPRDSAVYFCASGYGGRATGELFFGEGSRLTVL.

This clone has just a few counts. The CDR3 reads CASSLAGTNEQFF. DNA for the CDR3: TGTGCCAGCAGCCTAGCGGGTACGAATGAGCAGTTCTTC. The chain links TRBV28 to TRBJ2-1; 8 bases are shared with TRBD2. Germline lookup yields CDR1 MDHEN and CDR2 SYDVKM. The J segment lost 7 bases and the V segment lost 6 bases, leaving 5 bases of the junction unmatched. CDR3 length: 13 residues.

The chain's CDR3 is CASSFGGGAHETQYF. CDR3 DNA sequence: TGTGCCAGCAGTTTCGGCGGGGGGGCCCATGAGACCCAGTACTTC. The rearrangement links TRBV27 to TRBJ2-5, with 9 nucleotides matching TRBD2. Per germline, CDR1 MNHEY and CDR2 SMNVEV (reference sequence). V trimming: 3 bases; J trimming: 5 bases; junction bases outside the gene matches: 7. This CDR3 has 15 residues.

The chain recombines TRBV6-5 with TRBJ2-7; D is unclear. The V gene's germline CDR1 is MNHEY and CDR2 SVGAGI. This CDR3 region has 11 residues. Trimming shortened V by 1 base and J by 4 bases, and 2 bases separated the two germline ends. CDR3 amino acids: CASSYLYEQYF. CDR3 nucleotides: TGTGCCAGCAGTTACTTGTACGAGCAGTACTTC.

V usage is TRBV7-2 and J usage is TRBJ1-1, with a tentative D call TRBD1 (5 bases). V lost 6 bases, J lost 0 bases, and 8 bases lay in between. The CDR3 spans 13 residues. The germline CDR1 and CDR2 sequences are SGHTA and FQGNSA. The CDR3 sequence is CASSSTVNTEAFF. The CDR3 DNA follows: TGTGCCAGCAGTTCGACAGTGAACACTGAAGCTTTCTTT.

The CDR3 DNA follows: TGTGCCAGCAGCTTTACAGGGGAAGAGACCCAGTACTTC. Its protein is CASSFTGEETQYF. The V gene is TRBV7-6, the J gene TRBJ2-5, with TRBD1 matching over 7 bases. With 3 bases clipped from V and 3 bases from J, the junction kept 1 base outside the gene matches. The CDR3 sequence is 13 residues long. Looked up from germline, CDR1 is SGHVS and CDR2 is FNYEAQ.

The rearrangement uses TRBV27 and TRBJ1-6; 9 positions match TRBD1. Germline CDR1 MNHEY, CDR2 SMNVEV (reference sequence). The CDR3 has 14 residues. V gave up 7 bases and J gave up 7 bases; unmatched junction bases: 5. Here the CDR3 reads CASTDRGNNSPLHF. For the CDR3, the DNA is TGTGCCAGCACTGACAGGGGGAACAATTCACCCCTCCACTTT.

The V call is TRBV7-8, the J call TRBJ1-1; 9 bases line up with TRBD1. Germline V gene data show CDR1 as SGHVS and CDR2 as FQNEAQ. The CDR3 runs to 17 residues. Trimming cost V 1 base and J 0 bases; bases outside gene matches: 6. The CDR3 nucleotides read TGTGCCAGCAGCTTAGGGCACGGACAGGGGCTGAACACTGAAGCTTTCTTT. Residues: CASSLGHGQGLNTEAFF.

V is TRBV5-6 and J is TRBJ2-7; no clear D gene. V dropped 5 bases and J dropped 0 bases, with 9 bases sitting between them. The CDR3 spans 13 residues. Per the germline V gene, CDR1 is SGHDT and CDR2 is YYEEEE. The DNA of the CDR3 is TGTGCCAGCAGTGACAAGATCTCCTACGAGCAGTACTTC. This codes for CASSDKISYEQYF.

The CDR3 region has the DNA TGTGCCAGCAGCTTAGAGGGGACAGCGAACACTGAAGCTTTCTTT. This codes for CASSLEGTANTEAFF. The V gene is TRBV11-2, the J gene TRBJ1-1; 7 bases are shared with TRBD1. This CDR3 spans 15 amino acids. The V segment lost 0 bases and the J segment 1 base; nucleotides outside the gene matches: 2. Germline-derived CDR1 and CDR2 are SGHAT and FQNNGV.

This clone came up a few times. The V and J genes are TRBV7-9 and TRBJ2-7; possibly TRBD1 or TRBD2 for D (5 bases each). V gave up 5 bases and J gave up 6 bases, with 17 bases separating them. Per the germline V gene, CDR1 is SEHNR and CDR2 is FQNEAQ (reference sequence). The CDR3 length is 14 residues. The CDR3 nucleotides are TGTGCCAGCAGCCAAACAGGCCCTGGGGGCGAGCAGTACGTC. This codes for CASSQTGPGGEQYV.

The rearrangement uses TRBV9 and TRBJ2-5; D is unresolved. Trimming removed 3 bases at V and 3 bases at J, with 9 bases between. This CDR3 contains 13 residues. Germline-derived CDR1 and CDR2 are SGDLS and YYNGEE. The CDR3 spells CASSGSIKETQYF. The CDR3 DNA follows: TGTGCCAGCAGCGGCAGCATTAAAGAGACCCAGTACTTC.

The chain carries TRBV6-5 and TRBJ1-5; D is perhaps TRBD1 (6 bases). Germline V gene sequence: CDR1 MNHEY, CDR2 SVGAGI. V was pared by 6 bases and J by 9 bases, with 15 bases between. This CDR3 contains 13 residues. In nucleotides, the CDR3 is TGTGCCAGCAGCCGCGGAGGGGGAGGGCCCCAGCATTTT. This codes for CASSRGGGGPQHF.